This record looks at one T cell receptor (beta chain) sequence and its context. Sequencing used immunoSEQ multiplex PCR; TCRdb keeps in-frame clones, though not all of them. The data contain tens of thousands of clones, around 89% of them singletons. Trimming at V came to 3 bases and at J to 3 bases, leaving 7 bases not matched to a gene. The CDR3 runs 15 residues. Per germline, CDR1 KGHSH and CDR2 LQKENI. This sample was included in a study of T cell changes during pregnancy in multiple sclerosis. The receptor was isolated from a female donor in good health, enrolled as a control in a pregnancy study. The genes are TRBV18 and TRBJ2-7; the match to TRBD1 covers 8 bases. The sequenced sample was CD4+ T cells from peripheral blood mononuclear cells, obtained in the first trimester of pregnancy. Here the CDR3 reads CASSPVGTGNYEQYF. DNA for the CDR3: TGTGCCAGCTCACCCGTCGGGACAGGCAACTACGAGCAGTACTTC.